Reported below is one T cell receptor beta chain. This record belongs to a study of blood T cell repertoires in COVID-19. About the research overall: The United States, Italy and Spain supplied acute and convalescent COVID-19 samples. From T cells, B-cell-depleted T cells, or PBMCs came the material, which was cDNA or gDNA.

This CDR3 is 15 amino acids long. The trim removed 4 bases at V and 5 bases at J, leaving 9 bases unmatched. The V gene's germline CDR1 is SGHRS and CDR2 YFSETQ. Authors' analysis steps: Nucleated cell number was recorded as an estimate derived from reference gene primer amplification. Sequenced by immunoSEQ multiplex PCR; TCRdb stores in-frame clones only, minus some. V and J calls and clone size are as listed in that table; D and trimming were resolved from the DNA. The sample consists of about 260,000 clones, around 87% of them appearing once. The source material was peripheral blood. The chain links TRBV5-1 to TRBJ2-1, with 7 bases fitting TRBD1. This clonotype was obtained from a woman in her 50s with acute or convalescent COVID-19. In DNA, the CDR3 is TGCGCCAGCAGCCTGACAGGGTCTAGCCACAATGAGCAGTTCTTC. The encoded protein is CASSLTGSSHNEQFF.